This T cell receptor (beta chain) was identified in a study of T-cell memory formation after mild COVID-19. CDR3 length: 14 amino acids. From germline, CDR1 is KGHSH and CDR2 LQKENI. V lost 3 bases and J lost 0, with 8 bases in between. Using its own MiXCR run on the 5' RACE reads, TCRdb lists one record per CDR3 protein. The sample contains 550,000 to 650,000 distinct CDR3 sequences, around 16% of which appear only once. The sample taken for sequencing was PBMCs or a T cell subset sorted from them (not recorded which). The chain recombines TRBV18 with TRBJ1-1, with D unclear. This receptor was taken from an adult woman who had mild COVID-19 (a few samples of this study predate the infection). Cell type and time point are not known. CDR3 sequence (DNA): TGTGCCAGCTCACCTTCCTCTATGAACACTGAAGCTTTCTTT. Its protein is CASSPSSMNTEAFF.